The present T cell receptor beta chain was sequenced within a study of shared clonotypes between healthy human individuals. At the level of the study: Three plates each covered CD4 naive and memory; CD8 naive two, CD8 memory one. Study observations and caveats: Inspection by rarefaction showed sorted-subset sequencing to be incomplete despite large depth.

The CDR3 spans 15 residues. Trimming cost V 3 bases and J 9 bases; bases outside gene matches: 9. Germline V CDR1 and CDR2: MNHEY, SVGAGI. A note on this clone: Its antigen is unidentified.

Assay runs were performed at deep level. TCRdb's copy holds only in-frame clones and misses some; the assay was immunoSEQ multiplex PCR. The table shows over a million clones, with approximately 98.5% occurring only once. CD4+ cells underwent separation, giving CD45RA+ naive and CD45RA-negative memory subsets. The sequence was collected from a young man in good health. Input material: naive CD4+ T cells sorted from blood. The subset: CD45RA+ positively selected. The chain has TRBV6-5 and TRBJ2-7; 12 bases are shared with TRBD1. The CDR3 region has the DNA TGTGCCAGCAGTTATTCCGGGACAGGGGGCTCGGGGCAGTACTTC. Translating it yields CASSYSGTGGSGQYF.